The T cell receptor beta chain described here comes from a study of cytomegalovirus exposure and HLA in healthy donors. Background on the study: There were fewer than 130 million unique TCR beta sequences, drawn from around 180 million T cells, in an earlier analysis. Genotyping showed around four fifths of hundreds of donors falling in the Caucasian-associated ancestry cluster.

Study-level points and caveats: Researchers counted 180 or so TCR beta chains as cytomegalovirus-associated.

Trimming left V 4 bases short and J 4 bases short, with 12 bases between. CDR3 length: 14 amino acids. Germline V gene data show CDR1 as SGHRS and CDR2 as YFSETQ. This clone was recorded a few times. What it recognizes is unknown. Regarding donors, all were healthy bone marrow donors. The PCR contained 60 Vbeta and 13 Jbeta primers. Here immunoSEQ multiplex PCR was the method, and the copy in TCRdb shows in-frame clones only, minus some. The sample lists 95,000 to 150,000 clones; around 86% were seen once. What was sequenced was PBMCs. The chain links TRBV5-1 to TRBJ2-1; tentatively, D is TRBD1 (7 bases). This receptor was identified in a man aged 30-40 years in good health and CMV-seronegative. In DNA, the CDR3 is TGCGCCAGCAGCGCGGGACAGCTTTACAATGAGCAGTTCTTC. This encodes CASSAGQLYNEQFF.